The 27 T cell receptor beta chains below come from one sample, sequenced in a study of blood T cell repertoires in COVID-19. Sequencing was performed with immunoSEQ multiplex PCR; in TCRdb, only in-frame clones are kept and a portion is missing. The table includes fewer than 95,000 clones, around 88% detected once. Sequenced input: peripheral blood. The receptors were sampled from a woman aged 80 or older with acute or convalescent COVID-19.

The V and J genes are TRBV19 and TRBJ2-2; no firm D call. The CDR3 has 14 residues. Trimming removed 1 base at V and 9 bases at J, with 12 bases between. Germline V lookup: CDR1 LNHDA, CDR2 SQIVND (reference sequence). The CDR3 is CASSIGLLSRELFF. DNA of the CDR3: TGTGCCAGTAGTATAGGGCTACTAAGCCGGGAGCTGTTTTTT.

The chain is built from TRBV4-1 and TRBJ2-1; TRBD1 is a possible D gene (6 bases). The CDR3 is 14 amino acids. The V gene lost 1 base and the J gene lost 5 bases, with 9 bases spanning the gap. Germline-derived CDR1 and CDR2 are MGHRA and YSYEKL. In DNA, the CDR3 is TGCGCCAGCAGCCAAGGGACAGTAGACAATGAGCAGTTCTTC. It yields the protein CASSQGTVDNEQFF.

The V call is TRBV30, the J call TRBJ1-6; 9 nucleotides line up with TRBD1. Germline V gene data show CDR1 as GTSNPN and CDR2 as SVGIG (reference sequence). The CDR3 spans 18 residues. V was pared by 5 bases and J by 5 bases, with 16 bases of the junction left unmatched. This chain's CDR3 is CAWGPGTGLFENNSPLHF. The CDR3 DNA reads TGTGCCTGGGGGCCCGGGACAGGGCTTTTTGAGAATAATTCACCCCTCCACTTT.

In DNA, the CDR3 is TGTGCCAGTAGCCTACTAGCGGGAGAACTCTACAATGAGCAGTTCTTC. Its translation: CASSLLAGELYNEQFF. V gene TRBV19 combines with J gene TRBJ2-1; 11 bases are a match to TRBD2. V was clipped by 6 bases and J by 3 bases; unmatched bases: 7. The CDR3 totals 16 residues. Germline assignment: CDR1 LNHDA and CDR2 SQIVND (reference sequence).

This chain joins TRBV18 and TRBJ1-5, with D possibly matching TRBD1 (6 bases). The CDR3 loop spans 15 amino acids. Per the germline V gene, CDR1 is KGHSH and CDR2 is LQKENI. The V gene lost 6 bases and the J gene lost 3 bases, with 15 bases spanning the gap. CDR3 DNA: TGTGCCAGCTCCCCTTCAACAGGGAACAATCAGCCCCAGCATTTT. Protein sequence: CASSPSTGNNQPQHF.

This clone was counted once. V is TRBV6-5 and J is TRBJ1-3, with D uncertain. Per germline, CDR1 MNHEY and CDR2 SVGAGI. The CDR3 has 16 residues. Trimming stripped 4 bases from V and 0 bases from J, with 13 bases between. CDR3 in amino acids: CASSSRRSGSGNTIYF. CDR3 in DNA: TGTGCCAGCAGTTCTCGCAGGTCCGGCTCTGGAAACACCATATATTTT.

V gene TRBV3-1 (or the pseudogene TRBV3-2) combines with J gene TRBJ2-1; 8 bases line up with TRBD1. This CDR3 is 18 amino acids long. The germline gives CDR1 LGHDT, CDR2 YNNKEL (reference sequence). J gave up 4 bases and V 0 bases, and 11 bases lay outside the gene matches. For the CDR3, the DNA is TGTGCCAGCAGCCAAGAAGGGGCAGGGGGCTTAATTTACAATGAGCAGTTCTTC. Translation: CASSQEGAGGLIYNEQFF.

The V and J genes are TRBV4-2 and TRBJ2-6, with a possible D match to TRBD1 (6 bases). Germline V gives CDR1 LGHNA, CDR2 YNFKEQ. Trimming took off 2 bases at V and 0 bases at J, with 20 bases between the two ends. The CDR3 spans 20 residues. The CDR3 bases are TGTGCCAGCAGCCAACCATCAGGAGGCAGGGGAAGCTCTGGGGCCAACGTCCTGACTTTC. The encoded protein is CASSQPSGGRGSSGANVLTF.

Here the CDR3 DNA reads TGCGCCAGCAGCCAATTAGCGTTTTTAGAGACCCAGTACTTC. Translating gives CASSQLAFLETQYF. V usage is TRBV4-1 and J usage is TRBJ2-5, with TRBD2 as a possible D gene (5 bases). The CDR3 contains 14 residues. Trimming shortened V by 2 bases and J by 4 bases, and 11 bases separated the two germline ends. Germline-derived CDR1 and CDR2 are MGHRA and YSYEKL.

The CDR3 DNA is TGTGCCAGCAGTTTGCCGGACCCTCTCCGGGGGGGAAACACCATATATTTT. As protein: CASSLPDPLRGGNTIYF. The chain recombines TRBV6-2 or TRBV6-3 with TRBJ1-3, with D maybe TRBD1 (5 bases). The CDR3 contains 17 residues. Germline CDR1 reads MNHEY; CDR2 reads SVGEGT. Trimming cost V 4 bases and J 4 bases, with 20 bases left between them.

The chain joins TRBV28 to TRBJ2-6; D is possibly TRBD1 (6 bases). CDR3 length: 15 residues. V was trimmed by 5 bases and J by 7 bases, leaving 15 bases between them. Germline V lookup: CDR1 MDHEN, CDR2 SYDVKM. The CDR3 DNA reads as TGTGCCAGCAGTCCTGCAGGGGCTAGTGCCAACGTCCTGACTTTC. This encodes CASSPAGASANVLTF. Full variable domain (missing parts from reference TRBV28 and TRBJ2-6): DVKVTQSSRYLVKRTGEKVFLECVQDMDHENMFWYRQDPGLGLRLIYFSYDVKMKEKGDIPEGYSVSREKKERFSLILESASTNQTSMYLCASSPAGASANVLTFGAGSRLTVL.

The chain recombines TRBV3-1 (or the pseudogene TRBV3-2) with TRBJ1-2; maybe TRBD1 (6 bases). The CDR3 runs to 16 residues. Trimming cost V 4 bases and J 1 base, with 16 bases left between them. Germline V gives CDR1 LGHDT, CDR2 YNNKEL (reference sequence). The CDR3 bases are TGTGCCAGCAGCCCCCGAACAGGGCTTGGTAACTATGGCTACACCTTC. This codes for CASSPRTGLGNYGYTF.

The chain links TRBV18 to TRBJ2-4; TRBD1 aligns across 8 bases. The germline V gene has CDR1 KGHSH and CDR2 LQKENI. V dropped 3 bases and J dropped 3; count of bases not matched to a gene: 4. CDR3 length: 15 amino acids. The CDR3, as DNA: TGTGCCAGCTCACCGTCCGGGACAGGCAAAAACATTCAGTACTTC. Its translation is CASSPSGTGKNIQYF.

J is TRBJ1-1 and V is TRBV29-1, with a tentative D call TRBD1 (5 bases). The CDR3 length is 13 residues. Looked up from germline, CDR1 is SQVTM and CDR2 is ANQGSEA. CDR3 nucleotide sequence: TGCAGTTATAGGCAGGGAAAGAACACTGAAGCTTTCTTT. This codes for CSYRQGKNTEAFF. Looking up the rest from reference TRBV29-1 and TRBJ1-1 gives the full variable domain: SAVISQKPSRDICQRGTSLTIQCQVDSQVTMMFWYRQQPGQSLTLIATANQGSEATYESGFVIDKFPISRPNLTFSTLTVSNMSPEDSSIYLCSYRQGKNTEAFFGQGTRLTVV.

This clone was observed a few times. This chain links TRBV11-1 with TRBJ2-5, with D possibly matching TRBD1 (6 bases). CDR1 is SGHAT, CDR2 FQDESV, per germline (reference sequence). The CDR3 has 15 residues. Deletions cut 4 bases from V and 4 bases from J, with 16 bases between. The CDR3 nucleotides read TGTGCCAGCAGCTCGTTGACAGGCGCCAGAGAGACCCAGTACTTC. Translation gives CASSSLTGARETQYF.

The V gene is TRBV11-2, the J gene TRBJ2-3, with 9 bases lining up with TRBD2. V lost 4 bases to trimming and J lost 0 bases; unmatched junction nucleotides: 5. The germline CDR1 and CDR2 sequences are SGHAT and FQNNGV. The CDR3 covers 16 residues. CDR3 loop: CASSYQRGVSTDTQYF. CDR3 nucleotides: TGTGCCAGCAGCTACCAGCGGGGGGTCAGCACAGATACGCAGTATTTT.

This sequence joins TRBV7-8 and TRBJ2-2; 11 bases agree with TRBD2. Trimming removed 6 bases from V and 7 bases from J; junction bases left unmatched: 7. In germline, CDR1 is SGHVS, CDR2 FQNEAQ. The CDR3 runs to 15 residues. DNA for the CDR3: TGTGCCAGCAGGCAGACTAGCGGGACAGTCGGGGAGCTGTTTTTT. Protein: CASRQTSGTVGELFF.

The chain has TRBV5-1 and TRBJ2-3; weak D call: TRBD1 (5 bases). Germline-derived CDR1 and CDR2 are SGHRS and YFSETQ. This CDR3 contains 12 residues. V lost 0 bases, J lost 7 bases, and 6 bases lay in between. CDR3 nucleotide sequence: TGCGCCAGCAGCTTGGAGGGGAATACGCAGTATTTT. It encodes CASSLEGNTQYF.

The rearrangement uses TRBV5-6 and TRBJ2-7; 11 bases are a match to TRBD2. V lost 0 bases, J lost 5 bases, and 10 bases stayed unmatched. CDR1 is SGHDT, CDR2 YYEEEE, per germline. The CDR3 totals 17 residues. CDR3 sequence (DNA): TGTGCCAGCAGCTTGGTACTAGCGGGGGTTTCGGCCCACGAGCAGTACTTC. It encodes CASSLVLAGVSAHEQYF.

Of note for this clone: An end of the junction differs from the germline gene, which may be a read error. The V and J genes are TRBV6-5 and TRBJ2-1; 10 positions agree with TRBD2. The CDR3 is 16 amino acids. Germline V gene lookup returns CDR1 MNHEY and CDR2 SVGAGI. CDR3 in DNA: TGTGCCAGCAGCTACTCCGTAGCGGGGGGATACAATGAGCAGTTCTTC. Translating gives CASSYSVAGGYNEQFF.

This clone was recorded once. The chain couples TRBV19 to TRBJ2-5; 8 positions match TRBD2. CDR1 is LNHDA, CDR2 SQIVND, per germline (reference sequence). The J segment lost 2 bases and the V segment lost 2 bases, leaving 4 bases of the junction unmatched. This CDR3 has 15 amino acids. CDR3 nucleotides: TGTGCCAGTAGTATATTGCCGGGGGGGCAAGAGACCCAGTACTTC. Translating gives CASSILPGGQETQYF.

The chain has TRBV15 and TRBJ2-1; 8 bases match TRBD2. After removal of 0 bases from V and 7 bases from J, the junction contained 11 bases not matched to a gene. CDR3 length: 17 residues. Looked up from germline, CDR1 is LNHNV and CDR2 is YYDKDF (reference sequence). CDR3 protein: CATSRDPGGALGNEQFF. The CDR3 nucleotides are TGTGCCACCAGCAGAGATCCCGGGGGGGCCTTAGGGAATGAGCAGTTCTTC. Variable domain in full (rest from reference TRBV15 and TRBJ2-1): DAMVIQNPRYQVTQFGKPVTLSCSQTLNHNVMYWYQQKSSQAPKLLFHYYDKDFNNEADTPDNFQSRRPNTSFCFLDIRSPGLGDTAMYLCATSRDPGGALGNEQFFGPGTRLTVL.

V and J are TRBV19 and TRBJ2-3; no reliable D call. V was trimmed by 5 bases and J by 0 bases, leaving 9 bases between them. The CDR3 is 14 amino acids. Germline V gives CDR1 LNHDA, CDR2 SQIVND (reference sequence). CDR3 DNA: TGTGCCAGTAGTGTCTCCGTAAGCACAGATACGCAGTATTTT. The encoded protein is CASSVSVSTDTQYF.

This rearrangement joins TRBV30 to TRBJ2-1; 8 positions agree with TRBD1. The CDR3 has 14 amino acids. The J segment lost 9 bases and the V segment lost 5 bases, leaving 12 bases of the junction unmatched. Germline V gene sequence: CDR1 GTSNPN, CDR2 SVGIG (reference sequence). The CDR3 nucleotides are TGTGCCTGGGAAATCAGGGGGCCACTTAGTGAGCAGTTCTTC. Translated, it gives CAWEIRGPLSEQFF.

The CDR3 reads CASSSRQDTEAFF. DNA for the CDR3: TGTGCCAGCAGTTCACGACAAGATACTGAAGCTTTCTTT. V usage is TRBV2 and J usage is TRBJ1-1; D gene unclear. The CDR3 sequence is 13 residues long. The V end lost 5 bases, the J end lost 5 bases, and 12 bases lay between the germline ends. Per germline, CDR1 SNHLY and CDR2 FYNNEI.

The chain employs TRBV14 and TRBJ1-2; the D is unclear. Trimming removed 0 bases from V and 4 bases from J, with 12 bases in between. CDR1 and CDR2 (germline): SGHDN, FVKESK. The CDR3 is made up of 15 amino acids. The CDR3 region is CASSQDRPRLYGYTF. The CDR3 nucleotides are TGTGCCAGCAGCCAAGATCGCCCGCGACTCTATGGCTACACCTTC.

The chain is built from TRBV2 and TRBJ1-1; D is perhaps TRBD1 (5 bases). Trimming pared 6 bases from V and 1 base from J, leaving 12 bases between. This CDR3 has 14 residues. Germline V gene sequence: CDR1 SNHLY, CDR2 FYNNEI. CDR3 bases: TGTGCCAGCAGATACGGCGGGGCGAACACTGAAGCTTTCTTT. Its protein product is CASRYGGANTEAFF.